These 27 T cell receptor beta chains were sequenced from one sample in a study of T-cell reconstitution after alpha-beta-depleted transplantation in children. Unique molecular identifiers featured in how the TCRbeta library was prepared. TCRdb reprocessed the PCR reads with MiXCR, giving one entry per CDR3 protein. The sample has around 270,000 distinct CDR3 sequences; over 9% are singletons. This specimen was PBMCs, taken before TCRalphabeta/CD19-depleted stem cell transplant. These receptors were obtained from a boy younger than two with acute myeloid leukemia, due to receive a stem cell transplant.

The table lists this clonotype with a few counts. The chain couples TRBV12-3 or TRBV12-4 to TRBJ2-2; D perhaps matches TRBD1 (6 bases). The CDR3 has 16 amino acids. V lost 3 bases and J 4 bases, leaving 15 bases between the germline ends. In DNA, the CDR3 is TGTGCCAGCAGTTTTGGTGTGGGGGCCATCACCGGGGAGCTGTTTTTT. Amino acid sequence: CASSFGVGAITGELFF.

This clonotype was seen a few times. The V call is TRBV7-2, the J call TRBJ2-5; possibly TRBD2 for D (5 bases). Looked up from germline, CDR1 is SGHTA and CDR2 is FQGNSA. The V end was cut by 5 bases, the J end by 4 bases, with 14 bases between. The CDR3 runs to 14 residues. The CDR3: CASSLGGSIETQYF. The CDR3 DNA reads as TGTGCCAGCAGCCTCGGCGGGTCGATAGAGACCCAGTACTTC.

The chain is built from TRBV20-1 and TRBJ1-4; D unclear. Trimming left V 6 bases short and J 3 bases short, with 20 bases between. The CDR3 covers 16 residues. The germline gives CDR1 DFQATT, CDR2 SNEGSKA (reference sequence). The CDR3 is CSAIKVPGPSNEKLFF. The CDR3 nucleotides are TGCAGTGCCATAAAAGTCCCCGGCCCGTCTAATGAAAAACTGTTTTTT.

Concerning this clonotype: A read error may explain this, as a much larger clone is one base away. Since the CDR3 does not end with the conserved phenylalanine or tryptophan, this likely comes from a read error. This sequence joins TRBV5-1 and TRBJ1-1; D might be TRBD1 (6 bases). Trimming removed 4 bases from V and 1 base from J, with 8 bases in between. CDR1 is SGHRS and CDR2 is YFSETQ in the germline V gene. The CDR3 is 13 amino acids. The CDR3 spells CASSKTGNTEAFS. The CDR3, as DNA: TGCGCCAGCAGCAAGACAGGGAACACTGAAGCTTTCTCT.

This clonotype has a count of ten or more. V usage is TRBV28 and J usage is TRBJ2-3; tentatively, D is TRBD1 or TRBD2 (5 bases each). This CDR3 has 17 amino acids. Trimming took off 4 bases at V and 2 bases at J, with 19 bases between the two ends. Germline-derived CDR1 and CDR2 are MDHEN and SYDVKM. The CDR3 is CASSSLRGQLATDTQYF. CDR3 in DNA: TGTGCCAGCAGTTCCCTCCGGGGCCAATTGGCCACAGATACGCAGTATTTT.

The chain links TRBV6-6 to TRBJ2-2, with D perhaps TRBD1 or TRBD2 (5 bases each). The germline V gene has CDR1 MNHNY and CDR2 SVGAGI (reference sequence). CDR3 length: 12 amino acids. The V gene lost 5 bases and the J gene lost 9 bases, with 10 bases spanning the gap. CDR3 sequence: CASSKGTWELFF. CDR3 DNA sequence: TGTGCCAGCAGTAAAGGGACCTGGGAGCTGTTTTTT.

The rearrangement links TRBV4-1 to TRBJ2-3, with TRBD2 matching over 8 bases. Germline CDR1 and CDR2: MGHRA and YSYEKL. The V gene end was trimmed by 1 base and the J gene end by 6 bases; junction bases not matched to a gene: 9. The CDR3 length is 16 residues. CDR3 loop: CASSQVGAGVGDTQYF. CDR3 nucleotide sequence: TGCGCCAGCAGCCAAGTCGGAGCGGGAGTAGGGGATACGCAGTATTTT.

At least ten counts were recorded for this clonotype. The CDR3 sequence: CASSLDPRAGTYEQYF. CDR3 bases: TGCGCCAGCAGCTTGGACCCGCGAGCAGGGACCTACGAGCAGTACTTC. The V gene is TRBV5-1, the J gene TRBJ2-7; D might be TRBD1 (5 bases). V shed 0 bases and J shed 2 bases, with 15 bases lying between them. The germline CDR1 and CDR2 sequences are SGHRS and YFSETQ. The CDR3 runs to 16 residues.

On this clonotype itself: A much larger clone differs from this one at a single base, so this may be a read error. The chain recombines TRBV15 with TRBJ2-5, with a possible D match to TRBD1 (6 bases). Germline CDR1 and CDR2: LNHNV and YYDKDF (reference sequence). This CDR3 is built from 17 residues. The V end lost 0 bases, the J end lost 5 bases, and 19 bases lay between the germline ends. The CDR3 here is CATSRDPLDRWRETQYF. The CDR3 nucleotides read TGTGCCACCAGCAGAGACCCTCTCGACAGGTGGAGGGAGACCCAGTACTTC.

This clonotype has a handful of counts. The chain has TRBV24-1 and TRBJ2-5, with 9 bases fitting TRBD2. The CDR3 consists of 16 residues. Losses at the gene ends were 6 bases for V and 4 bases for J; bases not matched to a gene: 11. Germline values: CDR1 KGHDR, CDR2 SFDVKD. The DNA of the CDR3 is TGTGCCACCAGTCCTAGCGGGACCCGAAGGGGAGAGACCCAGTACTTC. As protein: CATSPSGTRRGETQYF.

This sequence joins TRBV29-1 and TRBJ2-7, with 12 bases matching TRBD2. J was trimmed by 11 bases and V by 6 bases; bases with no gene match: 8. The CDR3 totals 12 residues. The germline V gene has CDR1 SQVTM and CDR2 ANQGSEA. The CDR3 nucleotides read TGCAGCGTCGACCTAGCGGGGGGGCCCAAGTACTTC. It specifies CSVDLAGGPKYF.

Remarks on this clonotype: A much larger clone differs from this one at a single base, so this may be a read error. J is TRBJ2-5 and V is TRBV24-1; 7 bases map to TRBD1. Germline assignment: CDR1 KGHDR and CDR2 SFDVKD. This CDR3 is 13 amino acids long. Trimming at V came to 10 bases and at J to 5 bases, leaving 9 bases not matched to a gene. The CDR3 DNA sequence: TGTGCCACAAGACAGGGAGCATCGGAGACCCAGTACTTC. Translated: CATRQGASETQYF.

This clonotype showed up many times. This chain joins TRBV6-5 and TRBJ2-2, with 10 positions matching TRBD1. CDR1 and CDR2 from the germline V gene are MNHEY and SVGAGI. V dropped 0 bases and J dropped 5; count of bases not matched to a gene: 3. This CDR3 comprises 16 residues. The CDR3 here is CASSYSRQGATGELFF. CDR3 sequence (DNA): TGTGCCAGCAGTTACTCACGACAGGGGGCGACCGGGGAGCTGTTTTTT.

As concerns this clonotype: A clone one base away is much larger, so this may be a read error. This chain joins TRBV10-3 and TRBJ2-1; 10 bases fit TRBD1. Trimming took 5 bases from V and 6 from J; bases not matched to a gene: 1. This CDR3 spans 13 amino acids. Germline CDR1 and CDR2: ENHRY and SYGVKD. Written as DNA, the CDR3 is TGTGCCATCAGTAGACAGGGGGCCAATGAGCAGTTCTTC. As protein: CAISRQGANEQFF.

The sample holds many counts of this clonotype. V gene TRBV20-1 combines with J gene TRBJ2-7; 9 bases map to TRBD2. V lost 7 bases, J lost 0 bases, and 7 bases stayed unmatched. This CDR3 spans 14 amino acids. Germline CDR1 is DFQATT and CDR2 is SNEGSKA (reference sequence). The DNA for the CDR3 is TGCAGTGGGAGGGGACTAGCTTCCTCCTACGAGCAGTACTTC. Encoded protein: CSGRGLASSYEQYF.

This clonotype occurred many times. This chain links TRBV3-1 with TRBJ2-7, with D unresolved. The CDR3 has 13 residues. Germline V gene sequence: CDR1 LGHDT, CDR2 YNNKEL (reference sequence). V lost 0 bases to trimming and J lost 3 bases, with 6 bases between them. The CDR3 coding sequence is TGTGCCAGCAGCCAAGATAACAGCTACGAGCAGTACTTC. As protein: CASSQDNSYEQYF.

This clonotype has at least ten counts. The chain carries TRBV7-2 and TRBJ2-2; D uncertain. The V end was cut by 5 bases, the J end by 4 bases, with 8 bases between. This CDR3 has 13 amino acids. Germline V lookup: CDR1 SGHTA, CDR2 FQGNSA. The CDR3 DNA is TGTGCCAGCAGCGGTAGACCCACCGGGGAGCTGTTTTTT. Translation gives CASSGRPTGELFF.

The V gene is TRBV2, the J gene TRBJ2-1; a weak D match, TRBD1 (5 bases). V shed 8 bases and J shed 2 bases, with 10 bases lying between them. This CDR3 contains 13 residues. Germline V CDR1 and CDR2: SNHLY, FYNNEI. CDR3 nucleotide sequence: TGTGCCAGCGGCTTGGGGCCCTACAATGAGCAGTTCTTC. Translation: CASGLGPYNEQFF.

This clonotype has a count of ten or more. This chain joins TRBV27 and TRBJ2-1; D is uncertain. Trimming removed 8 bases at V and 3 bases at J, with 5 bases between. CDR1 and CDR2 (germline): MNHEY, SMNVEV (reference sequence). The CDR3 totals 11 residues. The CDR3 DNA follows: TGTGCCAGCTTGGGCTACAATGAGCAGTTCTTC. This sequence encodes CASLGYNEQFF.

This clonotype appeared many times. J is TRBJ2-7 and V is TRBV29-1; tentative D call: TRBD1 (5 bases). Germline lookup yields CDR1 SQVTM and CDR2 ANQGSEA. V shed 6 bases and J shed 2 bases, with 11 bases lying between them. This CDR3 has 12 amino acids. The CDR3 reads CSVYSTAYEQYF. CDR3 sequence (DNA): TGCAGCGTGTATTCGACAGCCTACGAGCAGTACTTC.

This clonotype was found many times. The chain recombines TRBV27 with TRBJ1-5; maybe TRBD1 (6 bases). The germline V gene encodes CDR1 MNHEY and CDR2 SMNVEV (reference sequence). Trimming left V 3 bases short and J 7 bases short, with 16 bases between. The CDR3 has 15 amino acids. The CDR3, as DNA: TGTGCCAGCAGTTTTCAGGGGCCAAAATCCCAGCCCCAGCATTTT. It translates to CASSFQGPKSQPQHF.

This clonotype was counted ten times or more. This chain links TRBV7-9 with TRBJ2-1, with TRBD2 identical over 13 bases. Germline CDR1 SEHNR, CDR2 FQNEAQ (reference sequence). V was pared by 4 bases and J by 1 base, with 7 bases of the junction left unmatched. The CDR3 length is 18 residues. This CDR3 reads CASSSSLAGGLSYNEQFF. DNA of the CDR3: TGTGCCAGCAGCTCTTCACTAGCGGGGGGGCTTTCCTACAATGAGCAGTTCTTC.

This clonotype was seen repeatedly, ten times or more. The chain combines TRBV5-6 with TRBJ1-1; D is uncertain. CDR3 length: 14 amino acids. The V gene lost 1 base and the J gene lost 5 bases, with 12 bases spanning the gap. Germline V lookup: CDR1 SGHDT, CDR2 YYEEEE. CDR3 protein: CASSLPSGGTEAFF. The CDR3 region has the DNA TGTGCCAGCAGCTTGCCGTCGGGTGGGACTGAAGCTTTCTTT.

This clonotype appeared many times. The chain couples TRBV12-3 or TRBV12-4 to TRBJ1-4, with TRBD1 matching 10 bases. CDR3 length: 14 residues. V lost 5 bases and J lost 8; bases outside the gene matches: 5. CDR3 sequence reads: CASSPGTGEEKLFF. The DNA of the CDR3 is TGTGCCAGCAGTCCTGGGACAGGGGAAGAAAAACTGTTTTTT.

This clonotype was counted at least ten times. The V call is TRBV4-3, the J call TRBJ2-1; D is undetermined. The CDR3 totals 13 residues. CDR1 LGHNA and CDR2 YSLEER come from the germline V gene. V dropped 1 base and J dropped 5 bases, with 6 bases sitting between them. The CDR3 region is CASSQGLNNEQFF. DNA of the CDR3: TGCGCCAGCAGCCAAGGACTCAACAATGAGCAGTTCTTC.

The sample holds many counts of this clonotype. V usage is TRBV6-1 and J usage is TRBJ1-5; perhaps TRBD1 as D (5 bases). Germline V gene data show CDR1 as MNHNS and CDR2 as SASEGT. This CDR3 spans 16 amino acids. The germline V and J ends were trimmed by 6 bases and 10 bases, with 25 bases remaining between them. The CDR3 sequence: CASSKTTSSPRGPQHF. The CDR3 region has the DNA TGTGCCAGCAGCAAGACCACAAGTTCCCCGAGGGGACCCCAGCATTTT.

At least ten counts were recorded for this clonotype. The gene calls are TRBV7-6 and TRBJ2-3, with 9 bases fitting TRBD1. Germline CDR1 reads SGHVS; CDR2 reads FNYEAQ. The junction had 2 bases not matched to a gene; V was cut back by 5 bases and J by 2 bases. The CDR3 runs 14 residues. Here the CDR3 DNA reads TGTGCCAGCAGCCGGGACAGGGTCACAGATACGCAGTATTTT. It is translated as CASSRDRVTDTQYF.